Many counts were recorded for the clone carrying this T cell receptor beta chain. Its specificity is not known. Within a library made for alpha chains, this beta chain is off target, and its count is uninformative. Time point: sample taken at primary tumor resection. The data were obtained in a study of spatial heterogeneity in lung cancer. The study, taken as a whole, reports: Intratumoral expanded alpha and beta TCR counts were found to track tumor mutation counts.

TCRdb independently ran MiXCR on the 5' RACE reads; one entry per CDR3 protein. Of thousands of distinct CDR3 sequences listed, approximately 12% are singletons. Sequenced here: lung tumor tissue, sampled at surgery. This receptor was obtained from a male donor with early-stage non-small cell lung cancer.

The CDR3 DNA follows: TGCGCCAGCAGCTTGGCTTTGGGCGCCTCTGAAGCTTTCTTT. Translation: CASSLALGASEAFF. V gene TRBV5-1 combines with J gene TRBJ1-1; D is unclear. The CDR3 consists of 14 residues. CDR1 is SGHRS and CDR2 is YFSETQ in the germline V gene. Trimming removed 0 bases at V and 6 bases at J, with 12 bases between.